The TCR beta chain described here comes from a study of regulatory T cells in long-lasting Graves disease. The time point: newly diagnosed GD, antithyroid drugs for less than 3 months. There was RNA extracted from PBMCs, and the TCR library was made from it. This clonotype turned up a few times. Its antigen is undetermined. In building TCR beta libraries, iRepertoire HTBI primers were used together with Arm-PCR of CDR3 regions. TCRdb used MiXCR to reprocess the multiplex PCR reads, holding one entry per CDR3 protein. The sample holds a few hundred thousand distinct CDR3 sequences, roughly 17% seen once. Germline trimming cut 4 bases from V and 2 bases from J; bases unmatched to any gene: 4. Germline V gives CDR1 SGHTA, CDR2 FQGNSA. The CDR3 extends over 15 amino acids. Study outcomes and limitations: Among samples with persistent disease, TRBV28, TRBJ1-2 and TRBJ2-5 were favored. Accuracy was perhaps lowered by the small sample size.

This same sample was also taken into another study, of T cells in Graves' hyperthyroidism and ophthalmopathy. In that study: HTBI primers were employed in a first-round RT-PCR of the TCR CDR3. Ophthalmopathy got predicted by the model a median about six months before its onset.

The rearrangement uses TRBV7-2 and TRBJ2-1, with 8 bases lining up with TRBD1. The TCR was taken from a woman between 18 and 29 years old with Graves disease. The starting material was peripheral blood mononuclear cells (PBMCs), obtained at new diagnosis, from a patient treated with antithyroid drugs. DNA for the CDR3: TGTGCCAGCAGCTCCTGGGACAGGACCTACAATGAGCAGTTCTTC. As protein: CASSSWDRTYNEQFF.